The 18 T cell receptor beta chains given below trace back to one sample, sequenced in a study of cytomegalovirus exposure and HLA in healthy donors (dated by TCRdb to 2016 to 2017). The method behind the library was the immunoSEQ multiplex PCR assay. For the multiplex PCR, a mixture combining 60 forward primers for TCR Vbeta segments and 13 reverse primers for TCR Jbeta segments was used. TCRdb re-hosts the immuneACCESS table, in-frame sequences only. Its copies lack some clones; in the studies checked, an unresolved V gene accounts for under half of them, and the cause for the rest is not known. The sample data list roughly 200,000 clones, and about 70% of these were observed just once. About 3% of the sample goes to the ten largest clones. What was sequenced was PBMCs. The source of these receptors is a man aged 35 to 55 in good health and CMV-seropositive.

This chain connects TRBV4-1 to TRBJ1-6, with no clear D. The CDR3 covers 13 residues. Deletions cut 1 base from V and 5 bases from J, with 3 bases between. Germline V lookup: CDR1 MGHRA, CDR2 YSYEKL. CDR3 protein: CASSQVNNSPLHF. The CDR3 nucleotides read TGCGCCAGCAGCCAAGTAAATAATTCACCCCTCCACTTT.

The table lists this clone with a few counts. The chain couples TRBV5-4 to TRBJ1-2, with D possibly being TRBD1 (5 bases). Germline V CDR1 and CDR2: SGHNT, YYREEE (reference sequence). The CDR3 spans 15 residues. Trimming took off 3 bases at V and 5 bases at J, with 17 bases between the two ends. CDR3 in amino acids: CASSSNAGITYGYTF. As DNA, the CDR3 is TGTGCCAGCAGCTCCAACGCAGGGATTACGTATGGCTACACCTTC.

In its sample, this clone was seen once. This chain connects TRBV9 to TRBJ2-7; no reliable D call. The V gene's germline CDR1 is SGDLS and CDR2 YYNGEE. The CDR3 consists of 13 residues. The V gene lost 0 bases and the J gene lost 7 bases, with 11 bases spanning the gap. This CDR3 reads CASSVGEVGEQYF. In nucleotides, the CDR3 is TGTGCCAGCAGCGTAGGAGAAGTCGGGGAGCAGTACTTC.

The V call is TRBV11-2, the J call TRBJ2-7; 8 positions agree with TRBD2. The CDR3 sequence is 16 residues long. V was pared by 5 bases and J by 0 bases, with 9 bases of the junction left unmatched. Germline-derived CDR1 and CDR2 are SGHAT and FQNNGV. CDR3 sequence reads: CASSPRGGLSSYEQYF. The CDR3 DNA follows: TGTGCCAGCAGCCCTCGGGGGGGCTTGAGCTCCTACGAGCAGTACTTC. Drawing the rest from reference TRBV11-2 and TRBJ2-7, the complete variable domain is EAGVAQSPRYKIIEKRQSVAFWCNPISGHATLYWYQQILGQGPKLLIQFQNNGVVDDSQLPKDRFSAERLKGVDSTLKIQPAKLEDSAVYLCASSPRGGLSSYEQYFGPGTRLTVT.

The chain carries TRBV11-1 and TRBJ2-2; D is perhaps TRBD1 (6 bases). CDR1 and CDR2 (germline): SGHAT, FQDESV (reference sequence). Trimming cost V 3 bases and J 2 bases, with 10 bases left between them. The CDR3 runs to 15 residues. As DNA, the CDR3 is TGTGCCAGCAGCTTCCCCAGGGGTAACACCGGGGAGCTGTTTTTT. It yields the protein CASSFPRGNTGELFF.

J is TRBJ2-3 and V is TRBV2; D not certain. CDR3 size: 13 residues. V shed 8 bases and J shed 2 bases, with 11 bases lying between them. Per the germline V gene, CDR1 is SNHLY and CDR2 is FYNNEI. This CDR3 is CASSEALTDTQYF. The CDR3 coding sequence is TGTGCCAGCTCCGAGGCCCTCACAGATACGCAGTATTTT.

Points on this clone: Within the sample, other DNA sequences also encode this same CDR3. Here the CDR3 reads CASSRDRANYGYTF. Written as DNA, the CDR3 is TGTGCCAGCAGCAGGGACAGGGCTAACTATGGCTACACCTTC. V and J are TRBV6-5 and TRBJ1-2; 9 bases line up with TRBD1. V was pared by 6 bases and J by 0 bases, with 2 bases of the junction left unmatched. Germline values: CDR1 MNHEY, CDR2 SVGAGI. This CDR3 has 14 amino acids.

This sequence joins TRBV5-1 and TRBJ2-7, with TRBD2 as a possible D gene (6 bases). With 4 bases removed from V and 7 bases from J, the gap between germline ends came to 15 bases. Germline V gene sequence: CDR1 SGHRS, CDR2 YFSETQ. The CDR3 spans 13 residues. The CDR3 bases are TGCGCCAGCAGCCTTGCCGGGACTGAAGAGCAGTACTTC. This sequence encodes CASSLAGTEEQYF.

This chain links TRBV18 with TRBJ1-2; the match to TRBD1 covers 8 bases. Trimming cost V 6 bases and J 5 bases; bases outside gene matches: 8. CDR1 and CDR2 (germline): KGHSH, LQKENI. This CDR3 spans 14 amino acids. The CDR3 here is CASSQTGASYGYTF. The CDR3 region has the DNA TGTGCCAGCTCTCAGACAGGGGCTTCTTATGGCTACACCTTC. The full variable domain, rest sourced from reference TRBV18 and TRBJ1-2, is NAGVMQNPRHLVRRRGQEARLRCSPMKGHSHVYWYRQLPEEGLKFMVYLQKENIIDESGMPKERFSAEFPKEGPSILRIQQVVRGDSAAYFCASSQTGASYGYTFGSGTRLTVV.

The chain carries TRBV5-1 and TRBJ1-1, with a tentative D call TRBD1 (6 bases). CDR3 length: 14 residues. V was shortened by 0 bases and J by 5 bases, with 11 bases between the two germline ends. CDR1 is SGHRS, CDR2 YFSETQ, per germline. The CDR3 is CASSLAGEGTEAFF. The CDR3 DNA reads TGCGCCAGCAGCTTGGCAGGGGAGGGTACTGAAGCTTTCTTT.

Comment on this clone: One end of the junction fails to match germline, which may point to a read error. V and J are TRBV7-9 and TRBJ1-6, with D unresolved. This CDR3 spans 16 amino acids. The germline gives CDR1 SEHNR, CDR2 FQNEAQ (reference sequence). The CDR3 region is CSSSLQGSTYNSPLHF. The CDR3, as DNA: TGTTCCAGCAGCTTACAAGGGAGCACCTATAATTCACCCCTCCACTTT.

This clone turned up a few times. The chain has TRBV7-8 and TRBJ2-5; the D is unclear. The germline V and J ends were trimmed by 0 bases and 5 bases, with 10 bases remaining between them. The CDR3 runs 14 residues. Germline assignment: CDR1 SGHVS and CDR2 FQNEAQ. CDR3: CASSLAPSRETQYF. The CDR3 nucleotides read TGTGCCAGCAGCTTAGCCCCTAGTCGGGAGACCCAGTACTTC.

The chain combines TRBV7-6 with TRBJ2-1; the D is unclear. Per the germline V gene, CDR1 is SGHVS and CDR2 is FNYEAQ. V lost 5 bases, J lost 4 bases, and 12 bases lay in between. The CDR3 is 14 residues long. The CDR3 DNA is TGTGCCAGCAGCCCATGGTCAGGTTACAATGAGCAGTTCTTC. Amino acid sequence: CASSPWSGYNEQFF.

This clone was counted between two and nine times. The CDR3 protein is CASSLDRGFQPQHF. Written as DNA, the CDR3 is TGTGCCAGCAGCCTGGACAGGGGATTCCAGCCCCAGCATTTT. The V gene is TRBV6-5, the J gene TRBJ1-5, with TRBD1 identical over 9 bases. The CDR3 is 14 amino acids. J was trimmed by 7 bases and V by 6 bases; bases with no gene match: 7. The germline V gene encodes CDR1 MNHEY and CDR2 SVGAGI.

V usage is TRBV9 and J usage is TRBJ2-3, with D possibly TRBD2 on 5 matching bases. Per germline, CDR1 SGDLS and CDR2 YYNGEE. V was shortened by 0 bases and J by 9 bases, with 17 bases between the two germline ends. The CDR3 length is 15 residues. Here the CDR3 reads CASSVDSAAGGTQYF. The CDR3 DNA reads TGTGCCAGCAGCGTAGATTCCGCCGCTGGAGGAACGCAGTATTTT.

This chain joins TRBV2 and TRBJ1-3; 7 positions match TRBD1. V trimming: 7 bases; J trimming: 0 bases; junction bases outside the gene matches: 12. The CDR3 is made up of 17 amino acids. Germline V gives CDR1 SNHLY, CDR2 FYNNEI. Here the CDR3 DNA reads TGTGCCAGCAATTTACTCCCGGGACAGAGCTCTGGAAACACCATATATTTT. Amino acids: CASNLLPGQSSGNTIYF.

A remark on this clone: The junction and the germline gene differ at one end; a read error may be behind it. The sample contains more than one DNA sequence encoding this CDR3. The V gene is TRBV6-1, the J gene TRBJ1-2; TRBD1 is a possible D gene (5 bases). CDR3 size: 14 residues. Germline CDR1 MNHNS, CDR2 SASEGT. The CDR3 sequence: CASSDREFNYGYTF. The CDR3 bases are TGTGCCAGCAGTGACAGGGAATTTAACTATGGCTATACCTTC.

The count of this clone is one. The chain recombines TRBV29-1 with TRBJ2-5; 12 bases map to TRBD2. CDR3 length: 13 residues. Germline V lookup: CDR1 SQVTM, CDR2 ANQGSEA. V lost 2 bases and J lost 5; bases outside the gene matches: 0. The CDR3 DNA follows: TGCAGCGTTGAAACTAGCGGGGGGGAGACCCAGTACTTC. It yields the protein CSVETSGGETQYF.